A single sample gave rise to the 25 T cell receptor beta chains below, sequenced in a study of shared clonotypes between healthy human individuals (dated by TCRdb to between 2020 and 2021). Receptor libraries were prepared by the immunoSEQ multiplex PCR assay. TCRdb obtained this table from immuneACCESS and retained in-frame rearrangements with V and J assigned. These tables miss some clones; where compared with another copy, unresolved V genes account for less than half of the shortfall, and the remainder is unexplained. The sample profile shows millions of clones; over 90% of them were found once. 0.3% to 0.4% of the sample rests with the top ten. Sequencing used naive CD4+ T cells from PBMCs. Taken with the paper, the label for cell subset or site translates to: CD45RA+ positively selected. These receptors were taken from a man younger than 35 in good health. Some clones in this sample may be carry-over from other donors' samples.

The rearrangement joins TRBV7-8 to TRBJ2-1; 10 bases match TRBD2. V lost 5 bases, J lost 2 bases, and 18 bases stayed unmatched. CDR1 and CDR2 from the germline V gene are SGHVS and FQNEAQ. The CDR3 spans 20 residues. Written as DNA, the CDR3 is TGTGCCAGCAGCACCAGTGGACTAGCGGTATCCCTAGGGGCCTACAATGAGCAGTTCTTC. This sequence encodes CASSTSGLAVSLGAYNEQFF.

A note on this clone: Other DNA sequences in this sample translate to the same CDR3. This chain connects TRBV10-3 to TRBJ2-1; the match to TRBD2 covers 9 bases. Germline loops: CDR1 ENHRY, CDR2 SYGVKD. The V gene end was trimmed by 4 bases and the J gene end by 4 bases; junction bases not matched to a gene: 2. The CDR3 runs 14 residues. The CDR3 DNA reads TGTGCCATCAGTGGACTAGCGGAATACAATGAGCAGTTCTTC. It yields the protein CAISGLAEYNEQFF.

About this clone itself: Other DNA sequences of this sample code for an identical CDR3. V gene TRBV5-1 combines with J gene TRBJ2-7; 9 nucleotides agree with TRBD1. Germline assignment: CDR1 SGHRS and CDR2 YFSETQ. The junction had 4 bases not matched to a gene; V was cut back by 0 bases and J by 3 bases. The CDR3 runs 15 residues. This CDR3 is CASSLAGQGYYEQYF. The CDR3 region has the DNA TGCGCCAGCAGCTTGGCGGGACAGGGATACTACGAGCAGTACTTC. Full variable domain (remainder filled in from reference TRBV5-1 and TRBJ2-7): KAGVTQTPRYLIKTRGQQVTLSCSPISGHRSVSWYQQTPGQGLQFLFEYFSETQRNKGNFPGRFSGRQFSNSRSEMNVSTLELGDSALYLCASSLAGQGYYEQYFGPGTRLTVT.

The chain is built from TRBV4-1 and TRBJ1-3, with D uncertain. Trimming removed 4 bases at V and 1 base at J, with 17 bases between. This CDR3 has 17 residues. Germline CDR1 is MGHRA and CDR2 is YSYEKL. The CDR3 region is CASSLPRERLSGNTIYF. The CDR3 region has the DNA TGCGCCAGCAGCCTACCTCGGGAACGGTTGTCTGGAAACACCATATATTTT.

The chain recombines TRBV5-4 with TRBJ2-5, with 11 bases matching TRBD2. V dropped 4 bases and J dropped 3; count of bases not matched to a gene: 5. CDR1 is SGHNT and CDR2 is YYREEE in the germline V gene (reference sequence). CDR3 length: 15 residues. The chain's CDR3 is CASSGGGLAEETQYF. CDR3 coding DNA: TGTGCCAGCAGCGGGGGGGGACTAGCGGAAGAGACCCAGTACTTC.

This chain connects TRBV28 to TRBJ1-2; maybe TRBD1 (5 bases). The germline V and J ends were trimmed by 6 bases and 1 base, with 6 bases remaining between them. Germline V CDR1 and CDR2: MDHEN, SYDVKM. This CDR3 has 12 residues. Here the CDR3 DNA reads TGTGCCAGCAGGGGGGATAACTATGGCTACACCTTC. Translated, it gives CASRGDNYGYTF.

The chain recombines TRBV23-1 with TRBJ2-1, with D tentatively TRBD2 (5 bases). TRBV23-1 is an open reading frame whose function is uncertain. V was shortened by 6 bases and J by 15 bases, with 18 bases between the two germline ends. The CDR3 totals 12 residues. In DNA form, the CDR3 reads TGCGCCAGCAGCCCCACACTAGTTTGGGGGTTCTTC. This translates into CASSPTLVWGFF.

The V gene is TRBV7-6, the J gene TRBJ2-7, with unresolved D. The CDR3 covers 14 residues. Germline CDR1 is SGHVS and CDR2 is FNYEAQ. With 1 base removed from V and 4 bases from J, the gap between germline ends came to 11 bases. As DNA, the CDR3 is TGTGCCAGCAGCTTAGGACGAGACCCTTACGAGCAGTACTTC. Translated: CASSLGRDPYEQYF.

In regard to this clone: Different DNA sequences within this sample yield the same CDR3. The J gene is TRBJ2-7, the V gene TRBV6-5, with TRBD2 as a possible D gene (5 bases). V dropped 6 bases and J dropped 0 bases, with 12 bases sitting between them. The CDR3 loop spans 14 amino acids. Germline lookup yields CDR1 MNHEY and CDR2 SVGAGI. This CDR3 reads CASSLGGSSYEQYF. CDR3 in DNA: TGTGCCAGCAGCCTGGGTGGGAGCTCCTACGAGCAGTACTTC.

This chain's CDR3 is CASMGRVNTEAFF. CDR3 bases: TGTGCCAGCATGGGGAGGGTGAACACTGAAGCTTTCTTT. The rearrangement uses TRBV7-9 and TRBJ1-1; D is unresolved. Germline V gives CDR1 SEHNR, CDR2 FQNEAQ (reference sequence). V was cut by 7 bases and J by 0 bases, with 9 bases left in between. The CDR3 sequence is 13 residues long.

V and J are TRBV18 and TRBJ2-1; 10 bases are shared with TRBD2. The J segment lost 7 bases and the V segment lost 3 bases, leaving 6 bases of the junction unmatched. The CDR3 has 15 amino acids. Looked up from germline, CDR1 is KGHSH and CDR2 is LQKENI. CDR3 protein: CASSPGLATYNEQFF. DNA for the CDR3: TGTGCCAGCTCACCGGGACTAGCGACTTATAATGAGCAGTTCTTC.

The chain has TRBV7-6 and TRBJ2-7; TRBD1 agrees at 7 bases. V trimming: 5 bases; J trimming: 1 base; junction bases outside the gene matches: 8. From germline, CDR1 is SGHVS and CDR2 FNYEAQ. The CDR3 contains 15 residues. CDR3 DNA: TGTGCCAGCAGCCGGAGGACAGGCACATCCTACGAGCAGTACTTC. Residues: CASSRRTGTSYEQYF.

The chain recombines TRBV5-1 with TRBJ2-7; TRBD2 agrees at 9 bases. The CDR3 has 16 amino acids. Germline V gives CDR1 SGHRS, CDR2 YFSETQ. Germline trimming cut 4 bases from V and 3 bases from J; bases unmatched to any gene: 11. The chain's CDR3 is CASSPGGGRADYEQYF. CDR3 coding DNA: TGCGCCAGCAGCCCGGGTGGCGGGAGGGCTGACTACGAGCAGTACTTC.

The J gene is TRBJ1-4, the V gene TRBV28, with 12 bases fitting TRBD1. The CDR3 sequence is 16 residues long. Trimming removed 6 bases from V and 7 bases from J; junction bases left unmatched: 9. CDR1 MDHEN and CDR2 SYDVKM come from the germline V gene. This chain's CDR3 is CASREGQGAVGEKLFF. CDR3 bases: TGTGCCAGCAGGGAGGGACAGGGGGCGGTTGGTGAAAAACTGTTTTTT.

The chain carries TRBV7-6 and TRBJ2-1; D may be TRBD1 or TRBD2 (6 bases each). V dropped 5 bases and J dropped 5 bases, with 19 bases sitting between them. There are 16 residues in the CDR3. Germline lookup yields CDR1 SGHVS and CDR2 FNYEAQ. In nucleotides, the CDR3 is TGTGCCAGCAGCGCTTGGGGGGCGGGCATCAACAATGAGCAGTTCTTC. Amino acids: CASSAWGAGINNEQFF.

This rearrangement joins TRBV5-6 to TRBJ2-4, with 7 positions matching TRBD2. Trimming cost V 1 base and J 7 bases; bases outside gene matches: 8. This CDR3 is 15 amino acids long. Germline assignment: CDR1 SGHDT and CDR2 YYEEEE. CDR3 sequence reads: CASSLSQPGRNIQYF. CDR3 DNA: TGTGCCAGCAGCTTGTCGCAGCCCGGGAGGAACATTCAGTACTTC.

Here the CDR3 DNA reads TGTGCCAGCAGCTGGGCGGGGTCAGGGGGAGAGACCCAGTACTTC. Protein product: CASSWAGSGGETQYF. This chain connects TRBV5-6 to TRBJ2-5; D is possibly TRBD1 (7 bases). The CDR3 contains 15 residues. Germline-derived CDR1 and CDR2 are SGHDT and YYEEEE. Between the trimmed V and J ends, which lost 3 bases and 4 bases, there was a span of 16 bases.

This chain joins TRBV5-1 and TRBJ1-4; D is unclear. This CDR3 contains 17 residues. Germline-derived CDR1 and CDR2 are SGHRS and YFSETQ. Trimming took off 3 bases at V and 1 base at J, with 16 bases between the two ends. The CDR3 sequence is CASSWGGKPGTNEKLFF. CDR3 sequence (DNA): TGCGCCAGCAGCTGGGGAGGAAAACCGGGAACTAATGAAAAACTGTTTTTT.

This chain connects TRBV6-6 to TRBJ1-1; TRBD1 is a possible D gene (5 bases). The CDR3 is made up of 16 amino acids. Germline V gives CDR1 MNHNY, CDR2 SVGAGI (reference sequence). With 0 bases removed from V and 3 bases from J, the gap between germline ends came to 14 bases. CDR3 nucleotide sequence: TGTGCCAGCAGTTACTCGACCGGGCAGGGTGACACTGAAGCTTTCTTT. It encodes CASSYSTGQGDTEAFF.

The chain employs TRBV5-1 and TRBJ2-5, with a weak D call TRBD1 (6 bases). The CDR3 spans 16 residues. From germline, CDR1 is SGHRS and CDR2 YFSETQ. Trimming pared 6 bases from V and 1 base from J, leaving 19 bases between. The CDR3 sequence is CASTDPSLGGQETQYF. As DNA, the CDR3 is TGCGCCAGCACCGATCCTTCGCTAGGGGGCCAAGAGACCCAGTACTTC.

The gene calls are TRBV6-1 and TRBJ2-2, with D unclear. The CDR3 sequence is 12 residues long. Trimming left V 7 bases short and J 3 bases short, with 6 bases between. CDR1 is MNHNS and CDR2 is SASEGT in the germline V gene. The CDR3 loop is CASTIDTGELFF. DNA for the CDR3: TGTGCCAGCACTATAGACACCGGGGAGCTGTTTTTT.

In the case of this clone: Other DNA sequences in this sample translate to the same CDR3. The gene calls are TRBV28 and TRBJ2-7; no reliable D call. The CDR3 is 13 residues long. Germline CDR1 is MDHEN and CDR2 is SYDVKM. V dropped 1 base and J dropped 2 bases, with 6 bases sitting between them. In nucleotides, the CDR3 is TGTGCCAGCAGTTTATCCCCCACCTACGAGCAGTACTTC. Residues: CASSLSPTYEQYF.

With respect to this clone: Different DNA sequences within this sample yield the same CDR3. The rearrangement uses TRBV15 and TRBJ2-7, with D tentatively TRBD1 (6 bases). Trimming took 3 bases from V and 3 from J, leaving 9 bases between them. This CDR3 has 13 residues. The germline CDR1 and CDR2 sequences are LNHNV and YYDKDF (reference sequence). The chain's CDR3 is CATSRGAGYEQYF. CDR3 nucleotide sequence: TGTGCCACCAGCAGGGGGGCTGGCTACGAGCAGTACTTC.

With regard to this clone: Within the sample, other DNA sequences also encode this same CDR3. The V call is TRBV28, the J call TRBJ2-7; TRBD1 agrees at 9 bases. The CDR3 runs to 14 residues. The V gene end was trimmed by 5 bases and the J gene end by 2 bases; junction bases not matched to a gene: 4. Germline-derived CDR1 and CDR2 are MDHEN and SYDVKM. CDR3 in DNA: TGTGCCAGCAGTCCCGGGACAGGGACCTACGAGCAGTACTTC. Protein product: CASSPGTGTYEQYF.

The DNA of the CDR3 is TGTGCCAGCAGCCTGGCGGGACTCCCGTTCCAAGAGACCCAGTACTTC. Encoded protein: CASSLAGLPFQETQYF. The gene calls are TRBV11-2 and TRBJ2-5; D is possibly TRBD2 (6 bases). CDR1 is SGHAT and CDR2 is FQNNGV in the germline V gene. Trimming took 5 bases from V and 1 from J, leaving 17 bases between them. This CDR3 has 16 amino acids.